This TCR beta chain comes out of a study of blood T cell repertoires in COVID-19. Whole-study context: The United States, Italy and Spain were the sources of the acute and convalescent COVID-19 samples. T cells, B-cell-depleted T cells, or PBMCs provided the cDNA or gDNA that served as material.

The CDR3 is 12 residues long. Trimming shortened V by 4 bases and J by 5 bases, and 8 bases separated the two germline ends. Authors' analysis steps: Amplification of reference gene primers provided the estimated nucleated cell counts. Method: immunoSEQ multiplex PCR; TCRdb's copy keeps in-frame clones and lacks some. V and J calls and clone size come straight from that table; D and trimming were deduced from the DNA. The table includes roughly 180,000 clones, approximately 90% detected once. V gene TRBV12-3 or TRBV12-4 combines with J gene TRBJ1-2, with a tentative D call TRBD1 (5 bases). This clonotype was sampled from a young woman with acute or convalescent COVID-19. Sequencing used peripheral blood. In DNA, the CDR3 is TGTGCCAGCAGTTATAGGGGATATGGCTACACCTTC. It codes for CASSYRGYGYTF.